The present entry profiles one TCR beta chain with its context. This sample stems from a study of blood T cell repertoires in COVID-19. Across the study: Samples of COVID-19 (acute and convalescent) were obtained from the United States, Italy and Spain.

Original methodology: Researchers report that nucleated cell counts were estimated from reference gene primer amplification. Sequencing used immunoSEQ multiplex PCR; TCRdb keeps in-frame clones, though not all of them. The DNA gave D and trimming, while V, J and clone size come from that table. The repertoire holds over 250,000 clones, with approximately 85% as singletons. Looked up from germline, CDR1 is LNHDA and CDR2 is SQIVND (reference sequence). V lost 3 bases and J 10 bases, leaving 18 bases between the germline ends. The CDR3 extends over 15 amino acids. The V and J genes are TRBV19 and TRBJ1-4; perhaps TRBD1 as D (6 bases). The receptor's source is a woman in her seventies with acute or convalescent COVID-19. Sequencing was done on a sample of peripheral blood. In DNA form, the CDR3 reads TGTGCCAGTAGTATGGATTCAGGGGTAGGCGGAAAACTGTTTTTT. Translated, it gives CASSMDSGVGGKLFF.